Here is one T cell receptor beta chain with its context. A read error may account for a junction end that differs from germline. CDR1 is PRHDT, CDR2 FYEKMQ, per germline (reference sequence). The CDR3 covers 14 residues. Seattle patients were enrolled during active infection and followed longitudinally. The data originate from a study of blood T cell repertoires in COVID-19. Overall study: Samples came from the United States, Italy and Spain, spanning acute and convalescent COVID-19.

Profiled with immunoSEQ multiplex PCR; TCRdb holds only in-frame clones, not every one. The repertoire includes about 180,000 clones, more than 75% of them detected once, and approximately 12% sits in the top ten. The chain links TRBV13 to TRBJ1-4; no clear D gene. This TCR derives from a woman aged 65 to 85 with COVID-19, enrolled during active disease. Material for sequencing was peripheral blood. The CDR3 nucleotides are TGTGCCAGCAGCGTAGGACTCGTAGTGGAAAAACTGTTTTTT. Protein product: CASSVGLVVEKLFF.